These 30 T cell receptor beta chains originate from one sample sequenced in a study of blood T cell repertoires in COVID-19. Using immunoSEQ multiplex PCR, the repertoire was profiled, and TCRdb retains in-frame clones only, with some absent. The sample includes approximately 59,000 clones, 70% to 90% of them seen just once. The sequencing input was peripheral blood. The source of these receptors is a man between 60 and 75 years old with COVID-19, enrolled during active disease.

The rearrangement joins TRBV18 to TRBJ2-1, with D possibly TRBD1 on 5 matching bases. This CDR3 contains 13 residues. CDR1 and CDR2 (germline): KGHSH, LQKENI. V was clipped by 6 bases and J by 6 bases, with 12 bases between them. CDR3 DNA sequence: TGTGCCAGCTCCCCAGGGCCTGGCAATGAGCAGTTCTTC. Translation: CASSPGPGNEQFF. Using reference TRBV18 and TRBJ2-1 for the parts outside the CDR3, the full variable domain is NAGVMQNPRHLVRRRGQEARLRCSPMKGHSHVYWYRQLPEEGLKFMVYLQKENIIDESGMPKERFSAEFPKEGPSILRIQQVVRGDSAAYFCASSPGPGNEQFFGPGTRLTVL.

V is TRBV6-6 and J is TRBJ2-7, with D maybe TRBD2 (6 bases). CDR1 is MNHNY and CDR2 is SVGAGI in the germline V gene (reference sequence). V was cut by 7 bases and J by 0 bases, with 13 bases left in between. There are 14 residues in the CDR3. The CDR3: CASTSPGDSYEQYF. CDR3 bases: TGTGCCAGCACCTCCCCGGGGGACTCCTACGAGCAGTACTTC.

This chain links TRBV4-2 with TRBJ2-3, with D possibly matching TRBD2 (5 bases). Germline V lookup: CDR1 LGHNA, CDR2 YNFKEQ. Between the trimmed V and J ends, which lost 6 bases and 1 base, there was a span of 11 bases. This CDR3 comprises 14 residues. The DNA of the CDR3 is TGTGCCAGCAGGGGTCGAGGGCGCACAGATACGCAGTATTTT. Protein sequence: CASRGRGRTDTQYF.

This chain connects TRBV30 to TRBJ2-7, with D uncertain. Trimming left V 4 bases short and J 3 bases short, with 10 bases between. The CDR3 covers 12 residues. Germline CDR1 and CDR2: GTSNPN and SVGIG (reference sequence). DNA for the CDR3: TGTGCCTGGAACCTCGAGAACTACGAGCAGTACTTC. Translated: CAWNLENYEQYF.

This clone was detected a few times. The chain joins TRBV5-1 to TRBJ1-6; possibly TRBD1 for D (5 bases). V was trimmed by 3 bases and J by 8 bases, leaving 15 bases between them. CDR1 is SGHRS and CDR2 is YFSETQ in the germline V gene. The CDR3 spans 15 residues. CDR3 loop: CASSSGRSADSPLHF. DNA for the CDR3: TGCGCCAGCAGCTCAGGGCGGAGTGCGGATTCACCCCTCCACTTT.

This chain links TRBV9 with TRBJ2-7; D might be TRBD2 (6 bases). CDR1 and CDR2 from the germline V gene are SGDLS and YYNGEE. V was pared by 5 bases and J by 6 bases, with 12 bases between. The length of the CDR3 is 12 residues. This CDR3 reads CASSLGGGEQYF. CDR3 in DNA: TGTGCCAGCAGTCTGGGGGGAGGCGAGCAGTACTTC.

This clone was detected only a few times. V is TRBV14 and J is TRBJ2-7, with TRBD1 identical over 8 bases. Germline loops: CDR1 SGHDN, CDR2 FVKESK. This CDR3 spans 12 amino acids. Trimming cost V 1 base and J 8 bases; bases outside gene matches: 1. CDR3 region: CASSQGTGKQYF. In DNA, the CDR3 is TGTGCCAGCAGCCAAGGGACAGGGAAGCAGTACTTC.

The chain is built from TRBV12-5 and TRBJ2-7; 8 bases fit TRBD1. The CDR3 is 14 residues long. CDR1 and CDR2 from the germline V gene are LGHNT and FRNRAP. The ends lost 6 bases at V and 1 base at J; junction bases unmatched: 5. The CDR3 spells CASGPGGGSYEQYF. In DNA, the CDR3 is TGTGCTAGTGGCCCAGGGGGCGGGTCCTACGAGCAGTACTTC.

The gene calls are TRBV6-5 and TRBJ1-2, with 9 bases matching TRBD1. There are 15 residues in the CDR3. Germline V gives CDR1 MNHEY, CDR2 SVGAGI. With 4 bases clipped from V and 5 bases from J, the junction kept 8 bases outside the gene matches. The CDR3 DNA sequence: TGTGCCAGCAGTTGGACAGGGGCTACGTTATATGGCTACACCTTC. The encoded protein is CASSWTGATLYGYTF.

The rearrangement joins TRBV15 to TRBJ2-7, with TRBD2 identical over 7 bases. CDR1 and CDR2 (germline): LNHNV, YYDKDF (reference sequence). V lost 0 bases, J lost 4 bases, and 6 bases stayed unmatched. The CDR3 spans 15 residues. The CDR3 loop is CATSRDRTRGYEQYF. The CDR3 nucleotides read TGTGCCACCAGCAGAGATAGGACTAGAGGTTACGAGCAGTACTTC.

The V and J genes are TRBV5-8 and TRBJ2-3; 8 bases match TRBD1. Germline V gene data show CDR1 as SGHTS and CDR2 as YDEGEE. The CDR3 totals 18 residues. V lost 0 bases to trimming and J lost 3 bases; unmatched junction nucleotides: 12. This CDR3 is CASSLGQGKMVGTDTQYF. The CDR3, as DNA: TGTGCCAGCAGCTTGGGACAGGGGAAGATGGTTGGGACAGATACGCAGTATTTT.

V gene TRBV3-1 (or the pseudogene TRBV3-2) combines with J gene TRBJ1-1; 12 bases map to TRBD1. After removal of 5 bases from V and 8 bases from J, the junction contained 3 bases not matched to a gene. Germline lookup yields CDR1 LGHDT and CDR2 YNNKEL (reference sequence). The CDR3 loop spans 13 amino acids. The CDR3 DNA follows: TGTGCCAGCAGCGGGGACAGGGGGCGCGAAGCTTTCTTT. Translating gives CASSGDRGREAFF.

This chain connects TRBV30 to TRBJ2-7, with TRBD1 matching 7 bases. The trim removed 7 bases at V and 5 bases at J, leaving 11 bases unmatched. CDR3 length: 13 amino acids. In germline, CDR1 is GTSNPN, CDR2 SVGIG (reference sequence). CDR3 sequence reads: CASRQGDYNEQYF. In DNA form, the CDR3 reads TGTGCCTCCAGACAGGGTGATTACAACGAGCAGTACTTC.

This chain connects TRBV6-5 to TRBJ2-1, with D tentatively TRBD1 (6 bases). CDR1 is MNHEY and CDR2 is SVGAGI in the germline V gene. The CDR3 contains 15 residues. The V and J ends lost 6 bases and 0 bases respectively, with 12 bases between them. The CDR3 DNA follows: TGTGCCAGCAGCCGGACAGCGACCTCCTACAATGAGCAGTTCTTC. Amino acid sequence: CASSRTATSYNEQFF.

The CDR3, as DNA: TGCGCCAGCAGCCAAGACAGACTAGCGAAATACAATGAGCAGTTCTTC. Translating gives CASSQDRLAKYNEQFF. The rearrangement links TRBV4-3 to TRBJ2-1; 8 bases align to TRBD2. CDR1 is LGHNA and CDR2 is YSLEER in the germline V gene. V shed 0 bases, J shed 4 bases, and the junction held 5 bases outside the gene matches. This CDR3 spans 16 amino acids.

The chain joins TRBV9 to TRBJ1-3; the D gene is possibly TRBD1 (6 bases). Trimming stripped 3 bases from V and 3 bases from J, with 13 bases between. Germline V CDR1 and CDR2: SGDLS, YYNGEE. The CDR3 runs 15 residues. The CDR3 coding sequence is TGTGCCAGCAGCGACGGACAGCTAATTGGAAACACCATATATTTT. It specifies CASSDGQLIGNTIYF.

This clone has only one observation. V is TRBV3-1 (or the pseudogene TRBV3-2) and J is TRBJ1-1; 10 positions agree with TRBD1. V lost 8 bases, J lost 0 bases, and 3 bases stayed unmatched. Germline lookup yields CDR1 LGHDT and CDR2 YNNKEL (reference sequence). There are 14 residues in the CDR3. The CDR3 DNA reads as TGTGCCAGCGGGGACAGGGGCATGAACACTGAAGCTTTCTTT. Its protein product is CASGDRGMNTEAFF.

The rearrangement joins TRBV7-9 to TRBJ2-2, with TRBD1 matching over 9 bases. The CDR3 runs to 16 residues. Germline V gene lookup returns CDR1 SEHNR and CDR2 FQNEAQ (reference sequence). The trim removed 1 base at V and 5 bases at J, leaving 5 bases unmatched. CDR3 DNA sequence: TGTGCCAGCAGCTTAGGGGGACAGGGTTGGACCGGGGAGCTGTTTTTT. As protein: CASSLGGQGWTGELFF.

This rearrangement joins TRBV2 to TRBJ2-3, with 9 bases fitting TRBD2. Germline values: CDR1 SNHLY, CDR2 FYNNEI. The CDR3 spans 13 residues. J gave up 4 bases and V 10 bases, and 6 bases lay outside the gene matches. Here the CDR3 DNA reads TGTGCCACCAGGGCGGGGGGGGCAGATACGCAGTATTTT. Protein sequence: CATRAGGADTQYF. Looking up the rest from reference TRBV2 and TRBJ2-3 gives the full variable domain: EPEVTQTPSHQVTQMGQEVILRCVPISNHLYFYWYRQILGQKVEFLVSFYNNEISEKSEIFDDQFSVERPDGSNFTLKIRSTKLEDSAMYFCATRAGGADTQYFGPGTRLTVL.

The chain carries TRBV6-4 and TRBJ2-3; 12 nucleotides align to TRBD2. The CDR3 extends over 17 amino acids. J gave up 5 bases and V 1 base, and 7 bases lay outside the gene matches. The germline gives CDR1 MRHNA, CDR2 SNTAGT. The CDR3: CASSDYPSGGAVDTQYF. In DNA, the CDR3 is TGTGCCAGCAGTGACTACCCTAGCGGGGGGGCTGTAGATACGCAGTATTTT.

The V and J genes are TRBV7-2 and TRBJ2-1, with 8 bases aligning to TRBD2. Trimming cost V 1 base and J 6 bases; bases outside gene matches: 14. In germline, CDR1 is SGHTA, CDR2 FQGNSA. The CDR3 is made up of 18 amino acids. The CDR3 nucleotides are TGTGCCAGCAGCTTAGACCCTAGGGGAGCGGGAGTCTTCAATGAGCAGTTCTTC. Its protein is CASSLDPRGAGVFNEQFF.

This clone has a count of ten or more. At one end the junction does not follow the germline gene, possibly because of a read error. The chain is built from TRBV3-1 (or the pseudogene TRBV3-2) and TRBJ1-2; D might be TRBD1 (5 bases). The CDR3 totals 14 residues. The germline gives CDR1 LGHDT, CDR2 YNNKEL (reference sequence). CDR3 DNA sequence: TGTGCCAGCGGCCACCTGGGAGGGGACTATGGCTACACCTTC. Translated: CASGHLGGDYGYTF.

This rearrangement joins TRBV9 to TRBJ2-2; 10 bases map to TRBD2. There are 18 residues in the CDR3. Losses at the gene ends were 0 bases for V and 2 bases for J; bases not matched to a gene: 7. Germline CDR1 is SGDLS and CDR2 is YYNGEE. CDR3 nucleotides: TGTGCCAGCAGCGTAGGTGGGCTAGCGGGAGTAAACACCGGGGAGCTGTTTTTT. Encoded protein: CASSVGGLAGVNTGELFF.

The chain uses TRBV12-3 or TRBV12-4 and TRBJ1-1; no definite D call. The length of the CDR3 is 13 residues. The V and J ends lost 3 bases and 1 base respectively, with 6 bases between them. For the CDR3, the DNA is TGTGCCAGCAGTTTTCGAGCGAACACTGAAGCTTTCTTT. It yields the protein CASSFRANTEAFF.

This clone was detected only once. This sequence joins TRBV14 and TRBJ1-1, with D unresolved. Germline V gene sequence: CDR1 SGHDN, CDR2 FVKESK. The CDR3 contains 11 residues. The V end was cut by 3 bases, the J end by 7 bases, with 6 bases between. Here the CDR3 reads CASSQAYEAFF. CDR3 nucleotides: TGTGCCAGCAGCCAGGCTTATGAAGCTTTCTTT.

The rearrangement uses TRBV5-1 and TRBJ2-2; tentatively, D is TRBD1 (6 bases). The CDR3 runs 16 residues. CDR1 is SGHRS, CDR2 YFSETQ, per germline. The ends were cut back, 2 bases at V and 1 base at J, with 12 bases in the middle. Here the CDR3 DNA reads TGCGCCAGCAGCTTCCGGGACACTCGGAACACCGGGGAGCTGTTTTTT. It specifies CASSFRDTRNTGELFF.

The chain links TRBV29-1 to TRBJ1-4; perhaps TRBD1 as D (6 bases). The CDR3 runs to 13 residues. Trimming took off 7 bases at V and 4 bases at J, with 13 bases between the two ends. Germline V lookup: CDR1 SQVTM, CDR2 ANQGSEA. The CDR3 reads CSGGGGLNEKLFF. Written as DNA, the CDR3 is TGCAGCGGGGGCGGGGGCCTTAATGAAAAACTGTTTTTT.

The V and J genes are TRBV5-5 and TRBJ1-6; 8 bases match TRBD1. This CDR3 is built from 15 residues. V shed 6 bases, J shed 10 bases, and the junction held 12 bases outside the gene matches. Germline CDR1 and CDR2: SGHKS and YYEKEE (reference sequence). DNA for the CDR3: TGTGCCAGCAACCCCCAGGGACAGGCTGTGTCACCCCTCCACTTT. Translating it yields CASNPQGQAVSPLHF. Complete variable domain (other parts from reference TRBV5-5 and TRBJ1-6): DAGVTQSPTHLIKTRGQQVTLRCSPISGHKSVSWYQQVLGQGPQFIFQYYEKEERGRGNFPDRFSARQFPNYSSELNVNALLLGDSALYLCASNPQGQAVSPLHFGNGTRLTVT.

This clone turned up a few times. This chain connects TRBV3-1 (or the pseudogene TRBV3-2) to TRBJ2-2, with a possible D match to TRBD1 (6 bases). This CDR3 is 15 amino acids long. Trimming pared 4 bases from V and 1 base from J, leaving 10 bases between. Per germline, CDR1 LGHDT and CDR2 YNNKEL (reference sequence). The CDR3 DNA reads TGTGCCAGCAGCCGGACAGAAGAGAACACCGGGGAGCTGTTTTTT. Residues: CASSRTEENTGELFF.

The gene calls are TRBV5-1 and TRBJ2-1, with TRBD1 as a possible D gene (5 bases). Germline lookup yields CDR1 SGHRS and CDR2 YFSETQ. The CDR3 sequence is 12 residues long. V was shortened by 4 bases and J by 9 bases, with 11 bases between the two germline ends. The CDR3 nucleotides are TGCGCCAGCAGCGTTGGGGCAAGTGAGCAGTTCTTC. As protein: CASSVGASEQFF.